The clone carrying this T cell receptor (beta chain) showed up many times. As it was prepared, the TCRbeta library received unique molecular identifiers. From the PCR reads, TCRdb called clonotypes with MiXCR, one entry per CDR3 protein. The repertoire holds 90,000 to 130,000 distinct CDR3 sequences, with about 9.3% as singletons. This CDR3 has 13 amino acids. Germline CDR1 SGHVS, CDR2 FQNEAQ. The V gene lost 5 bases and the J gene lost 10 bases, with 14 bases spanning the gap. This specimen belongs to a study of T-cell reconstitution after alpha-beta-depleted transplantation in children. This material consisted of PBMCs from the stem cell graft donor, taken from the stem cell graft. The chain links TRBV7-8 to TRBJ2-2; a possible D gene is TRBD1 (6 bases). The source is a human donor who donated a stem cell graft to a child with acute lymphoblastic leukemia. In nucleotides, the CDR3 is TGTGCCAGCAGCACCAGGACAGCCGCGGAGCTGTTTTTT. This encodes CASSTRTAAELFF.